These 28 T cell receptor beta chains came from one sample sequenced in a study of lymphopenia after photon versus proton radiotherapy. The table came from immunoSEQ multiplex PCR; TCRdb's copy has only in-frame clones and leaves some out. The table shows roughly 36,000 clones, with about nine tenths occurring only once. The sequenced sample was peripheral blood, obtained from a patient treated with photon-based radiotherapy. All receptors come from a woman in her 50s with pancreatic cancer.

The gene calls are TRBV28 and TRBJ1-5; TRBD1 agrees at 10 bases. J was trimmed by 6 bases and V by 6 bases; bases with no gene match: 8. The CDR3 sequence is 15 residues long. Germline V gives CDR1 MDHEN, CDR2 SYDVKM. This CDR3 is CASSRDRGHGQPQHF. In DNA, the CDR3 is TGTGCCAGCAGCCGAGACAGGGGGCATGGTCAGCCCCAGCATTTT.

The chain is built from TRBV11-2 and TRBJ2-7; 8 bases are a match to TRBD2. Losses at the gene ends were 5 bases for V and 3 bases for J; bases not matched to a gene: 9. Germline V gene lookup returns CDR1 SGHAT and CDR2 FQNNGV. CDR3 size: 15 residues. The CDR3 loop is CASSPTPGGGYEQYF. In DNA form, the CDR3 reads TGTGCCAGCAGCCCAACGCCGGGAGGGGGCTACGAGCAGTACTTC.

The CDR3 nucleotides read TGTGCCAGCAGCTTCCTTGGGGGGCAACGCCAGCCCCAGCATTTT. Translating gives CASSFLGGQRQPQHF. The V and J genes are TRBV28 and TRBJ1-5; perhaps TRBD1 as D (6 bases). The CDR3 runs to 15 residues. From germline, CDR1 is MDHEN and CDR2 SYDVKM. V was pared by 6 bases and J by 7 bases, with 19 bases between.

This clone was detected a few times. This chain connects TRBV5-1 to TRBJ2-7, with a tentative D call TRBD2 (5 bases). Germline CDR1 SGHRS, CDR2 YFSETQ. The V gene lost 3 bases and the J gene lost 1 base, with 14 bases spanning the gap. This CDR3 spans 15 amino acids. The chain's CDR3 is CASSSEFRGSYEQYF. In DNA form, the CDR3 reads TGCGCCAGCAGCTCAGAATTCCGAGGGTCCTACGAGCAGTACTTC.

V gene TRBV18 combines with J gene TRBJ2-2; TRBD1 agrees at 9 bases. Looked up from germline, CDR1 is KGHSH and CDR2 is LQKENI. The CDR3 runs to 19 residues. Trimming removed 3 bases from V and 2 bases from J; junction bases left unmatched: 13. CDR3 coding DNA: TGTGCCAGCTCACCTCTAGCCGGGACAGGGTCCTCAAACACCGGGGAGCTGTTTTTT. Translated, it gives CASSPLAGTGSSNTGELFF.

V and J are TRBV6-5 and TRBJ2-1, with TRBD2 matching 7 bases. CDR3 length: 15 residues. Looked up from germline, CDR1 is MNHEY and CDR2 is SVGAGI. The ends lost 6 bases at V and 0 bases at J; junction bases unmatched: 5. The CDR3, as DNA: TGTGCCAGCAGCCGCCTAGCGGACTCCTACAATGAGCAGTTCTTC. Encoded protein: CASSRLADSYNEQFF.

This clone occurred once. This CDR3 reads CAWSLGPSAGYEQYF. DNA for the CDR3: TGTGCCTGGAGCCTGGGACCCTCCGCGGGCTACGAGCAGTACTTC. This chain uses TRBV30 with TRBJ2-7; D assignment may be TRBD1 or TRBD2 (5 bases each). Trimming stripped 3 bases from V and 3 bases from J, with 18 bases between. This CDR3 spans 15 amino acids. Germline-derived CDR1 and CDR2 are GTSNPN and SVGIG (reference sequence).

This rearrangement joins TRBV4-3 to TRBJ2-7, with D possibly matching TRBD1 (5 bases). CDR3 size: 15 residues. The germline CDR1 and CDR2 sequences are LGHNA and YSLEER. The V and J ends lost 0 bases and 5 bases respectively, with 14 bases between them. The chain's CDR3 is CASSQDWGLLDEQYF. Here the CDR3 DNA reads TGCGCCAGCAGCCAAGATTGGGGCCTTCTGGACGAGCAGTACTTC.

The J gene is TRBJ2-5, the V gene TRBV5-1; D possibly corresponds to TRBD1 (6 bases). The V gene's germline CDR1 is SGHRS and CDR2 YFSETQ. This CDR3 comprises 13 residues. Trimming removed 4 bases from V and 5 bases from J, with 12 bases in between. DNA of the CDR3: TGCGCCAGCAGCGACAGGCGACTTGAGACCCAGTACTTC. Its protein product is CASSDRRLETQYF. Full variable domain (remainder filled in from reference TRBV5-1 and TRBJ2-5): KAGVTQTPRYLIKTRGQQVTLSCSPISGHRSVSWYQQTPGQGLQFLFEYFSETQRNKGNFPGRFSGRQFSNSRSEMNVSTLELGDSALYLCASSDRRLETQYFGPGTRLLVL.

V usage is TRBV11-2 and J usage is TRBJ2-2; D possibly corresponds to TRBD1 (6 bases). Per germline, CDR1 SGHAT and CDR2 FQNNGV. CDR3 size: 15 residues. Trimming removed 3 bases at V and 6 bases at J, with 14 bases between. In DNA form, the CDR3 reads TGTGCCAGCAGCTTGAAAGGGACACTGTCCGGGGAGCTGTTTTTT. It is translated as CASSLKGTLSGELFF.

A few counts support this clone. The chain is built from TRBV27 and TRBJ1-5, with a weak D call TRBD1 (6 bases). Trimming shortened V by 3 bases and J by 6 bases, and 12 bases separated the two germline ends. The CDR3 sequence is 14 residues long. Germline V gene sequence: CDR1 MNHEY, CDR2 SMNVEV (reference sequence). In DNA, the CDR3 is TGTGCCAGCAGTTTGAGGGGGGCGAGTCAGCCCCAGCATTTT. This sequence encodes CASSLRGASQPQHF.

J is TRBJ1-1 and V is TRBV30, with no clear D. The CDR3 is made up of 11 amino acids. Per germline, CDR1 GTSNPN and CDR2 SVGIG (reference sequence). The V gene lost 4 bases and the J gene lost 4 bases, with 7 bases spanning the gap. For the CDR3, the DNA is TGTGCCTGGACGGGGAGCACTGAAGCTTTCTTT. Its translation is CAWTGSTEAFF.

This chain uses TRBV29-1 with TRBJ2-5; 9 nucleotides align to TRBD2. The last part of the DNA fits TRBJ2-7 better; the J call may be wrong. CDR3 length: 14 residues. Germline V gene lookup returns CDR1 SQVTM and CDR2 ANQGSEA. The CDR3 spells CSVEGSGSPYEQYF. The DNA of the CDR3 is TGCAGCGTTGAAGGTAGCGGGAGCCCCTACGAGCAGTACTTC.

CDR3 protein: CASSLAGRGKGEKLFF. The CDR3 coding sequence is TGTGCCAGCAGCTTAGCCGGCCGGGGAAAAGGTGAAAAACTGTTTTTT. The chain combines TRBV7-9 with TRBJ1-4, with D unresolved. Trimming took off 0 bases at V and 7 bases at J, with 15 bases between the two ends. Per germline, CDR1 SEHNR and CDR2 FQNEAQ (reference sequence). CDR3 size: 16 residues.

The chain carries TRBV7-2 and TRBJ2-7; possible D gene TRBD1, 5 bases. The CDR3 is made up of 14 amino acids. With 5 bases removed from V and 0 bases from J, the gap between germline ends came to 11 bases. Germline loops: CDR1 SGHTA, CDR2 FQGNSA. CDR3 protein: CASSHSDNSYEQYF. The CDR3 coding sequence is TGTGCCAGCAGCCACTCGGACAACTCCTACGAGCAGTACTTC.

The genes are TRBV29-1 and TRBJ2-7; D is unclear. Germline V CDR1 and CDR2: SQVTM, ANQGSEA. The CDR3 contains 13 residues. Between the trimmed V and J ends, which lost 7 bases and 1 base, there was a span of 14 bases. CDR3 bases: TGCAGCGCGGCACCGGCCCTTTCCTACGAGCAGTACTTC. Residues: CSAAPALSYEQYF.

The J gene is TRBJ2-3, the V gene TRBV10-3; D uncertain. CDR3 length: 15 residues. V was clipped by 0 bases and J by 0 bases, with 7 bases between them. Germline CDR1 and CDR2: ENHRY and SYGVKD. The CDR3 sequence is CAISESGDSTDTQYF. CDR3 DNA sequence: TGTGCCATCAGTGAGTCAGGCGACAGCACAGATACGCAGTATTTT.

This rearrangement joins TRBV6-1 to TRBJ1-1, with a weak D call TRBD1 (5 bases). The CDR3 loop spans 16 amino acids. Germline-derived CDR1 and CDR2 are MNHNS and SASEGT. V lost 4 bases, J lost 6 bases, and 21 bases lay in between. CDR3 coding DNA: TGTGCCAGCAGTGGGTATCCGATAGATCTAGGGGCTGAAGCTTTCTTT. Its translation: CASSGYPIDLGAEAFF.

The chain uses TRBV7-2 and TRBJ2-3; D remains ambiguous. The V gene lost 3 bases and the J gene lost 1 base, with 8 bases spanning the gap. CDR3 size: 14 residues. Looked up from germline, CDR1 is SGHTA and CDR2 is FQGNSA. The CDR3 loop reads CASSFVPGTDTQYF. CDR3 bases: TGTGCCAGCAGCTTTGTTCCCGGCACAGATACGCAGTATTTT.

The DNA of the CDR3 is TGTGCCAGCAGGTCGACAGGGGGCGGTGAAAAACTGTTTTTT. It codes for CASRSTGGGEKLFF. The J gene is TRBJ1-4, the V gene TRBV28; 10 bases map to TRBD1. V dropped 6 bases and J dropped 7; count of bases not matched to a gene: 5. The germline CDR1 and CDR2 sequences are MDHEN and SYDVKM. This CDR3 has 14 amino acids.

The chain combines TRBV19 with TRBJ2-2; D is undetermined. V was clipped by 8 bases and J by 4 bases, with 8 bases between them. The CDR3 has 12 amino acids. Germline CDR1 is LNHDA and CDR2 is SQIVND (reference sequence). The CDR3: CASLLGTGELFF. The CDR3 nucleotides read TGTGCCAGTTTGTTGGGCACCGGGGAGCTGTTTTTT.

This clone was detected only once. The chain employs TRBV6-5 and TRBJ2-7; D gene unclear. Germline values: CDR1 MNHEY, CDR2 SVGAGI. CDR3 length equals 13 residues. Trimming left V 4 bases short and J 3 bases short, with 10 bases between. The CDR3 DNA follows: TGTGCCAGCAGTTCCCCGACAAACTACGAGCAGTACTTC. Its translation: CASSSPTNYEQYF.

This chain links TRBV15 with TRBJ2-3; 8 bases line up with TRBD2. The CDR3 loop spans 16 amino acids. Trimming cost V 0 bases and J 2 bases; bases outside gene matches: 4. Germline lookup yields CDR1 LNHNV and CDR2 YYDKDF (reference sequence). The CDR3 coding sequence is TGTGCCACCAGCAGAGACAATAGCGGGATCACAGATACGCAGTATTTT. This sequence encodes CATSRDNSGITDTQYF. Filled out from reference TRBV15 and TRBJ2-3, the complete variable domain reads DAMVIQNPRYQVTQFGKPVTLSCSQTLNHNVMYWYQQKSSQAPKLLFHYYDKDFNNEADTPDNFQSRRPNTSFCFLDIRSPGLGDTAMYLCATSRDNSGITDTQYFGPGTRLTVL.

CDR3 residues: CASSSSGGGNYEQYF. CDR3 nucleotides: TGTGCCAGCAGTTCCAGCGGGGGGGGTAACTACGAGCAGTACTTC. The chain combines TRBV6-6 with TRBJ2-7, with 10 bases fitting TRBD2. Germline V gene data show CDR1 as MNHNY and CDR2 as SVGAGI (reference sequence). The trim removed 4 bases at V and 3 bases at J, leaving 6 bases unmatched. The CDR3 consists of 15 residues.

In the case of this clone: Mismatch with germline at one junction end may stem from a read error. The rearrangement links TRBV9 to TRBJ1-2, with TRBD1 as a possible D gene (6 bases). The germline CDR1 and CDR2 sequences are SGDLS and YYNGEE. This CDR3 is built from 14 residues. CDR3 DNA sequence: TGTACCAGCAGCGTAGGAGGGGGGATCTATGGCTACACCTTC. This encodes CTSSVGGGIYGYTF.

The chain links TRBV4-3 to TRBJ2-6; a possible D gene is TRBD1 (6 bases). CDR3 length: 16 residues. V was trimmed by 2 bases and J by 0 bases, leaving 8 bases between them. Germline V gives CDR1 LGHNA, CDR2 YSLEER. The CDR3 protein is CASSQKGVSGANVLTF. The CDR3 DNA is TGCGCCAGCAGCCAAAAGGGGGTCTCTGGGGCCAACGTCCTGACTTTC.

The chain employs TRBV18 and TRBJ1-3; TRBD1 might be the D (5 bases). The CDR3 runs 15 residues. Trimming pared 0 bases from V and 9 bases from J, leaving 15 bases between. Germline CDR1 and CDR2: KGHSH and LQKENI. The CDR3 nucleotides are TGTGCCAGCTCACCACCGAACAGGCCTGAGGCCACCATATATTTT. As protein: CASSPPNRPEATIYF.

This rearrangement joins TRBV27 to TRBJ2-1; D not certain. The V and J ends lost 3 bases and 5 bases respectively, with 14 bases between them. In germline, CDR1 is MNHEY, CDR2 SMNVEV (reference sequence). CDR3 length: 15 residues. The CDR3 loop reads CASSFYPPINNEQFF. The CDR3 DNA follows: TGTGCCAGCAGTTTTTACCCCCCCATAAACAATGAGCAGTTCTTC.